Sequencing of this T cell receptor beta chain was carried out in a study of blood T cell repertoires in COVID-19. Study-level background: COVID-19 samples from acute and convalescent phases originated in the United States, Italy and Spain.

The table came from immunoSEQ multiplex PCR; TCRdb's copy has only in-frame clones and leaves some out. The sample holds about 310,000 clones, around 90% seen once. Germline V gene lookup returns CDR1 MNHNS and CDR2 SASEGT. The V segment lost 3 bases and the J segment 6 bases; nucleotides outside the gene matches: 1. The CDR3 runs 15 residues. The chain is built from TRBV6-1 and TRBJ2-1, with TRBD2 matching 14 bases. The sequenced sample consisted of peripheral blood. This TCR was recovered from a woman in her thirties or forties with COVID-19, enrolled during active disease. The CDR3 coding sequence is TGTGCCAGCAGTGAGGGGACTAGCGGGAGCAATGAGCAGTTCTTC. Its protein is CASSEGTSGSNEQFF.